Listed here are 2 T cell receptor beta chains from one sample, sequenced in a study of PD-1 blockade in classical Hodgkin lymphoma. Generated by immunoSEQ multiplex PCR, the TCRdb table keeps only in-frame clones and is missing some. The table records about 16,000 clones, 85% of them present only once. Brentuximab vedotin exposure varied among the patients, all of whom had relapsed after autologous stem cell transplantation. Using magnetic negative selection, the CD4+ T cells were separated out of thawed PBMCs. Material: CD4+ T cells from blood, obtained at baseline. The receptor set was obtained from a human donor with classical Hodgkin lymphoma.

This chain uses TRBV29-1 with TRBJ2-7, with D unclear. Trimming stripped 2 bases from V and 2 bases from J, with 7 bases between. In germline, CDR1 is SQVTM, CDR2 ANQGSEA. This CDR3 is built from 12 residues. The CDR3 loop reads CSVERSPYEQYF. The CDR3 DNA reads as TGCAGCGTTGAAAGGTCGCCCTACGAGCAGTACTTC.

The J gene is TRBJ2-3, the V gene TRBV7-2; the match to TRBD2 covers 10 bases. The V gene end was trimmed by 6 bases and the J gene end by 0 bases; junction bases not matched to a gene: 9. Germline-derived CDR1 and CDR2 are SGHTA and FQGNSA. The length of the CDR3 is 17 residues. The DNA of the CDR3 is TGTGCCAGCAGGCAAGCTATAGCGGGAGGTAGCACAGATACGCAGTATTTT. This codes for CASRQAIAGGSTDTQYF. Full variable domain (missing parts from reference TRBV7-2 and TRBJ2-3): GAGVSQSPSNKVTEKGKDVELRCDPISGHTALYWYRQSLGQGLEFLIYFQGNSAPDKSGLPSDRFSAERTGGSVSTLTIQRTQQEDSAVYLCASRQAIAGGSTDTQYFGPGTRLTVL.